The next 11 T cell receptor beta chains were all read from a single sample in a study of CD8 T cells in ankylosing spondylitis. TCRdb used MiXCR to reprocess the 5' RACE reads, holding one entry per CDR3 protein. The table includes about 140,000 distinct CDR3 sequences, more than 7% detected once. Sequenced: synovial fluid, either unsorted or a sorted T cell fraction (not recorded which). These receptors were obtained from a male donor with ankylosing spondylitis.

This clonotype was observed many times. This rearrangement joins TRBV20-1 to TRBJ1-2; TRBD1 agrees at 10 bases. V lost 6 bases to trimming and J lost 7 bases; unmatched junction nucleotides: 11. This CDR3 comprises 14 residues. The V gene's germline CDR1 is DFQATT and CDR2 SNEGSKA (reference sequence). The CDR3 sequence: CSAASRQGAFGYTF. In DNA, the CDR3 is TGCAGTGCGGCGAGCAGACAGGGGGCGTTTGGCTACACCTTC.

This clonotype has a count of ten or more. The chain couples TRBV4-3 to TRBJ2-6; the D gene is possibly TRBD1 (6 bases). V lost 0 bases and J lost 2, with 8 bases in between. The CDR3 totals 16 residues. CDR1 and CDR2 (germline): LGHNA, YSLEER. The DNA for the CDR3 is TGCGCCAGCAGCCAAGATTCAGGGGCTGGGGCCAACGTCCTGACTTTC. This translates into CASSQDSGAGANVLTF.

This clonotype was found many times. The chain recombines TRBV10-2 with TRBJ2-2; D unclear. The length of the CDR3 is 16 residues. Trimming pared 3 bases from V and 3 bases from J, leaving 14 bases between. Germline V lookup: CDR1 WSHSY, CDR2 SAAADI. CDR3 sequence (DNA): TGCGCCAGCAGTGAAGAAACTGGATCGTACACCGGGGAGCTGTTTTTT. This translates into CASSEETGSYTGELFF.

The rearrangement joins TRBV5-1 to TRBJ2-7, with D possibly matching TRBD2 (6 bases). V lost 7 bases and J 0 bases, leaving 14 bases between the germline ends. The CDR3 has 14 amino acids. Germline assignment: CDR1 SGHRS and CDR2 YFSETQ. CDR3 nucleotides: TGCGCCAGCCGGCGGGACCCTTACTCCTACGAGCAGTACTTC. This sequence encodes CASRRDPYSYEQYF.

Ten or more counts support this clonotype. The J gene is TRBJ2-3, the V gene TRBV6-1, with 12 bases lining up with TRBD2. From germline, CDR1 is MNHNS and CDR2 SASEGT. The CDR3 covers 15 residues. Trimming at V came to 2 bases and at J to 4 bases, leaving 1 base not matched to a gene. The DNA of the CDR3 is TGTGCCAGCAGTGAACTAGCGGGAGGGCCAGATACGCAGTATTTT. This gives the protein CASSELAGGPDTQYF.

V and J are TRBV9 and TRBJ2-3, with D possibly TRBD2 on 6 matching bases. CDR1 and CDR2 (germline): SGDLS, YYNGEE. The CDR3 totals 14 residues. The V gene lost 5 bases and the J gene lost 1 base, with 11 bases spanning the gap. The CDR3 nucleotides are TGTGCCAGCAGTAGCGGAGGGGGCACAGATACGCAGTATTTT. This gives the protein CASSSGGGTDTQYF.

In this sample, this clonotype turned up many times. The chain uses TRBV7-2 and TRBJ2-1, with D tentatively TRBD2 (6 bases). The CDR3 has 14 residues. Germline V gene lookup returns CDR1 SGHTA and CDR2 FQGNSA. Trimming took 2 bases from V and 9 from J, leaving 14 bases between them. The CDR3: CASSLILAGSEQFF. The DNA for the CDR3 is TGTGCCAGCAGCTTAATACTAGCTGGGAGTGAGCAGTTCTTC.

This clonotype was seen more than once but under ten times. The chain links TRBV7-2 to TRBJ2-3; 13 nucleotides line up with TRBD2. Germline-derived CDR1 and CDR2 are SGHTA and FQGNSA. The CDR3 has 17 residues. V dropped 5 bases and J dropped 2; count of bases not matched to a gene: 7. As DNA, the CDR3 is TGTGCCAGCAGCCCACAGGGACTAGCGGGGCTCACAGATACGCAGTATTTT. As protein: CASSPQGLAGLTDTQYF. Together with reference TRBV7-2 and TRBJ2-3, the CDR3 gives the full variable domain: GAGVSQSPSNKVTEKGKDVELRCDPISGHTALYWYRQSLGQGLEFLIYFQGNSAPDKSGLPSDRFSAERTGGSVSTLTIQRTQQEDSAVYLCASSPQGLAGLTDTQYFGPGTRLTVL.

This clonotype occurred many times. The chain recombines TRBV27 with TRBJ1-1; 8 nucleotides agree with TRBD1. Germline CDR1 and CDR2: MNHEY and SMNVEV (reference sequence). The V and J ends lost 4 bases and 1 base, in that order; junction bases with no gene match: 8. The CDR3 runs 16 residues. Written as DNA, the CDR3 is TGTGCCAGCAGTTACTTCAGGGGGCTGGGGAACACTGAAGCTTTCTTT. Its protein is CASSYFRGLGNTEAFF.

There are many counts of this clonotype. Written as DNA, the CDR3 is TGCGCCAGCAGCTTACAGGGGGCTGGAAACACCATATATTTT. Its translation: CASSLQGAGNTIYF. The V and J genes are TRBV5-1 and TRBJ1-3, with 8 nucleotides matching TRBD1. The germline V gene has CDR1 SGHRS and CDR2 YFSETQ. With 2 bases clipped from V and 2 bases from J, the junction kept 0 bases outside the gene matches. The CDR3 loop spans 14 amino acids.

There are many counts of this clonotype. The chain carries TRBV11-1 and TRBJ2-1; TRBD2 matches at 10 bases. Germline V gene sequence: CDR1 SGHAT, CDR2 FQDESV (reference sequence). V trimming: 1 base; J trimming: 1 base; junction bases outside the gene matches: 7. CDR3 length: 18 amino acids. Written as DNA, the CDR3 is TGTGCCAGCAGCTTAGGCCGCGTGACTAGCGGGTCCTACAATGAGCAGTTCTTC. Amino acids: CASSLGRVTSGSYNEQFF.